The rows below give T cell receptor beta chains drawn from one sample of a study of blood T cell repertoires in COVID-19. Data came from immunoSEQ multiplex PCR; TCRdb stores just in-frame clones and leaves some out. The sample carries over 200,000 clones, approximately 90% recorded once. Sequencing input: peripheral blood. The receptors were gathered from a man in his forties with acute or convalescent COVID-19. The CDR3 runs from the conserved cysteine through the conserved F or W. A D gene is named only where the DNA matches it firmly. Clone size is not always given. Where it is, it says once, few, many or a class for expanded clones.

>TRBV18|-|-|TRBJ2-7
TGTGCCAGCTCACCACCTCCGGGACGGACTAACTACGAGCAGTACTTC
CASSPPPGRTNYEQYF
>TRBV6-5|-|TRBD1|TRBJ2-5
TGTGCCAGCAGTTATGGGGCAGGGGGCTTGGAGACCCAGTACTTC
CASSYGAGGLETQYF
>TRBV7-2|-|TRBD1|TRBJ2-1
TGTGCCAGCAGCTTACACAGGGGTGGGCCCTACAATGAGCAGTTCTTC
CASSLHRGGPYNEQFF
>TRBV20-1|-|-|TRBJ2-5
TGCAGTGCTAGTGAGGAGGCCCCAGGGACCCAGTACTTC
CSASEEAPGTQYF
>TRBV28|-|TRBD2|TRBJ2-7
TGTGCCAGCAGTTCGGTAGCGGGTGTTCCCTACGAGCAGTACTTC
CASSSVAGVPYEQYF
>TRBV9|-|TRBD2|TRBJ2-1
TGTGCCAGCAGCGGCCCCCAGGGGCCTCTGCGGACTAGCGGGAGGACCCGCTCCTACAATGAGCAGTTCTTC
CASSGPQGPLRTSGRTRSYNEQFF
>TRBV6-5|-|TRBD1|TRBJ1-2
TGTGCCAGCAGTCGACGTACAGGGGACTATGGCTACACCTTC
CASSRRTGDYGYTF
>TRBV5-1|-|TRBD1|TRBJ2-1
TGCGCCAGCAGCTCCGGACAGGGGGCATCGAATGAGCAGTTCTTC
CASSSGQGASNEQFF
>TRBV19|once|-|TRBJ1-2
TGTGCCAGTACCCCCTTCATGGCTTCAGTGAATAACTATGGCTACACCTTC
CASTPFMASVNNYGYTF
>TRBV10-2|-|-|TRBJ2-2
TGCGCCAGCAGGGTTCGGGGCACCGGGGAGCTGTTTTTT
CASRVRGTGELFF
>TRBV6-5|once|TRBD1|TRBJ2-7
TGTGCCAGCAGGGACAGGCGTGGGTCCTACGAGCAGTACTTC
CASRDRRGSYEQYF
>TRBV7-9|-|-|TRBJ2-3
TGTGCCAGCAGCCCCCTGGGAGTGTTCACAGATACGCAGTATTTT
CASSPLGVFTDTQYF
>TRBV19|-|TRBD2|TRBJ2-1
TGTGCCAGTAGTATCGGCACTAGCGGGGCCAATGAGCAGTTCTTC
CASSIGTSGANEQFF
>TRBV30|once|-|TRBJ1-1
TGTGCCTGGAACCTCAGGGGACACACTGAAGCTTTCTTT
CAWNLRGHTEAFF
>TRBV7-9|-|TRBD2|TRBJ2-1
TGTGCCAGCAGGCAAACTCCACTAGCGGGCAATGAGCAGTTCTTC
CASRQTPLAGNEQFF
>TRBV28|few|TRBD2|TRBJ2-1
TGTGCCTGCTCGGGACTAGCCTCCTACAATGAGCAGTTCTTC
CACSGLASYNEQFF